This T cell receptor (beta chain) is from a study of T cells in Graves' hyperthyroidism and ophthalmopathy. The study defined stable Graves' hyperthyroidism as no ophthalmopathy progression within 18 months. The CDR3 contains 14 residues. Germline V gene sequence: CDR1 SGHRS, CDR2 YFSETQ. V lost 3 bases, J lost 3 bases, and 13 bases lay in between. This clonotype showed up many times. The investigators amplified TCR beta CDR3 regions from RNA transcripts. A first-round RT-PCR of the TCR CDR3 used the HTBI primer set. Via MiXCR, TCRdb re-called the multiplex PCR reads, giving one row per CDR3 protein. Here the sample spans some 550,000 distinct CDR3 sequences, under 25% being singletons.

The sequence came from a young man with Graves' hyperthyroidism. What was sequenced was blood. The V call is TRBV5-1, the J call TRBJ2-7; no definite D call. In nucleotides, the CDR3 is TGCGCCAGCAGCTCCAATGACCAAAACTACGAGCAGTACTTC. Amino acids: CASSSNDQNYEQYF.